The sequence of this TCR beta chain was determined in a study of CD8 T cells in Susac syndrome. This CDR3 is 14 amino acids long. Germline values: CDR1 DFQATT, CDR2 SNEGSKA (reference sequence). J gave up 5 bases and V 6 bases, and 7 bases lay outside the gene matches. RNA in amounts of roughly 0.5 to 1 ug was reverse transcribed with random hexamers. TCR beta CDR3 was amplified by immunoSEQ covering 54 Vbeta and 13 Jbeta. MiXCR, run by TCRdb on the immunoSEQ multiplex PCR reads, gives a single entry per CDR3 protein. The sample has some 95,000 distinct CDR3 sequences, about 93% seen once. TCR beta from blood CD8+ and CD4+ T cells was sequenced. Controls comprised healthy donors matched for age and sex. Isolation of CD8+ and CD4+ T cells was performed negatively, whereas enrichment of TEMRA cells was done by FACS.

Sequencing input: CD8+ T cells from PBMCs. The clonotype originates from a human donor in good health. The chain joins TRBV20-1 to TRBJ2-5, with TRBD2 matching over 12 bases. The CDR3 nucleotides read TGCAGTGCACTACTAGCGGGGGGAGGTGAGACCCAGTACTTC. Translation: CSALLAGGGETQYF.